This entry features one T cell receptor beta chain sequence. This specimen comes from a study of siplizumab effects on memory and regulatory T cells. The CDR3 is 17 residues long. V was pared by 4 bases and J by 2 bases, with 19 bases between. The V gene's germline CDR1 is SGHTA and CDR2 FQGNSA. Per sample, roughly 10^5 TCR templates underwent assay. Using immunoSEQ multiplex PCR, the repertoire was profiled, and TCRdb retains in-frame clones only, with some absent. The profile shows about 56,000 clones, about 97% of them singletons. The sample consisted of naive CD8+ T cells sorted from blood. The TCR was taken from a human donor in good health. The V gene is TRBV7-2, the J gene TRBJ2-3; a possible D gene is TRBD1 (6 bases). The CDR3 DNA sequence: TGTGCCAGCAGCTCATGGGGCCAGGGGCACTTCACAGATACGCAGTATTTT. This sequence encodes CASSSWGQGHFTDTQYF.